The clone carrying this TCR beta chain was counted between two and nine times. This specimen comes from a study of blood T cell repertoires in COVID-19. About the study: From the United States, Italy and Spain came samples of acute and convalescent COVID-19. The analysed material was cDNA or gDNA that came from T cells, B-cell-depleted T cells, or PBMCs.

V shed 3 bases and J shed 8 bases, with 13 bases lying between them. Germline CDR1 reads MGHDK; CDR2 reads SYGVNS. The CDR3 extends over 13 amino acids. As originally analysed: Estimation of nucleated cell counts relied on the amplification of reference gene primers. The table came from immunoSEQ multiplex PCR; TCRdb's copy has only in-frame clones and leaves some out. That table furnishes V, J and clone size, whereas the DNA furnished D and trimming. The repertoire consists of 25,000 to 35,000 clones, with roughly 83% occurring once and the leading ten covering 25%. The J gene is TRBJ1-2, the V gene TRBV25-1; a possible D gene is TRBD1 (5 bases). Sequenced input: peripheral blood. This sequence originates from a man in his 70s with active COVID-19. DNA for the CDR3: TGTGCCAGCAGTGACCCCCCGACAGACGGCTACACCTTC. Protein sequence: CASSDPPTDGYTF.